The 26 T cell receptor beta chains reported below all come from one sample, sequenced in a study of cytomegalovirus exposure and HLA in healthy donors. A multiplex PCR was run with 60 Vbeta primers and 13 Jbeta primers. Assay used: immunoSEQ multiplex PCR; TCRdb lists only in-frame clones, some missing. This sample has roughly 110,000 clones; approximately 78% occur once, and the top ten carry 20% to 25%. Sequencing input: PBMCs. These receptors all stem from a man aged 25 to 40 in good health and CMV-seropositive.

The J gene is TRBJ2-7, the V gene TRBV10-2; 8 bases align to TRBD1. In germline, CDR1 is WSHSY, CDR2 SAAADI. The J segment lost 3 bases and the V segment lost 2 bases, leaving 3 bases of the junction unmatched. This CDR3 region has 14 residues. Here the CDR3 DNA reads TGCGCCAGCAGTGAGCTCGGACAGGGCTACGAGCAGTACTTC. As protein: CASSELGQGYEQYF.

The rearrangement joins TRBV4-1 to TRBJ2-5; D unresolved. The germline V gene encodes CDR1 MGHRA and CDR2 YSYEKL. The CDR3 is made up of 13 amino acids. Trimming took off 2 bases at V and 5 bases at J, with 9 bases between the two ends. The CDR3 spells CASSQQQSETQYF. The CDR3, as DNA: TGCGCCAGCAGCCAACAACAGAGTGAGACCCAGTACTTC.

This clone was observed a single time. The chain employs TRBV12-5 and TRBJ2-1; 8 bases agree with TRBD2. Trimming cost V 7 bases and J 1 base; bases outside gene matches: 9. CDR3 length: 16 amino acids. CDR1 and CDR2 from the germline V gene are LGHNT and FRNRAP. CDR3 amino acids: CASVPGGTLSYNEQFF. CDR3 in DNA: TGTGCTAGTGTCCCGGGAGGGACACTTTCCTACAATGAGCAGTTCTTC. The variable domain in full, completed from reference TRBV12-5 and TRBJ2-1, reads DARVTQTPRHKVTEMGQEVTMRCQPILGHNTVFWYRQTMMQGLELLAYFRNRAPLDDSGMPKDRFSAEMPDATLATLKIQPSEPRDSAVYFCASVPGGTLSYNEQFFGPGTRLTVL.

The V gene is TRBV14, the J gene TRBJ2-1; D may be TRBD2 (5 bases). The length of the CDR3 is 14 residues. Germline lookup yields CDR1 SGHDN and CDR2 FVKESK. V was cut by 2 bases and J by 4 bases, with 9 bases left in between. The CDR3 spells CASSQRDPYNEQFF. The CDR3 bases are TGTGCCAGCAGCCAACGGGATCCTTACAATGAGCAGTTCTTC.

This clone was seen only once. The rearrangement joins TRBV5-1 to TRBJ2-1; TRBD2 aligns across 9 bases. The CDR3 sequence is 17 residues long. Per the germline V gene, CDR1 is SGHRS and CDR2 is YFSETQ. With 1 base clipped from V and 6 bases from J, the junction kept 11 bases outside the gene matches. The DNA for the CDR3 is TGCGCCAGCAGCTTGCTAACGCAGGCTAGCGGGATCAATGAGCAGTTCTTC. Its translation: CASSLLTQASGINEQFF.

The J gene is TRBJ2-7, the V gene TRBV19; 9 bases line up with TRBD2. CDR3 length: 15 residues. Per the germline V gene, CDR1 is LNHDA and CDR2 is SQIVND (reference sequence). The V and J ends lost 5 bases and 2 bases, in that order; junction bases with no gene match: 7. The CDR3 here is CASSSPTSGTYEQYF. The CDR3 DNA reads TGTGCCAGTAGTTCCCCGACTAGCGGAACCTACGAGCAGTACTTC.

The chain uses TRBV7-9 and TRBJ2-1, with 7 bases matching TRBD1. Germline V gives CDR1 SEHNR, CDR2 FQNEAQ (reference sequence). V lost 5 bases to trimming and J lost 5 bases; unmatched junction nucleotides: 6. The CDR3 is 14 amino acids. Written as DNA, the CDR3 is TGTGCCAGCAGCGACGACAGGGCGAACAATGAGCAGTTCTTC. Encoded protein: CASSDDRANNEQFF. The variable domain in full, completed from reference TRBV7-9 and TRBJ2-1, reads DTGVSQNPRHKITKRGQNVTFRCDPISEHNRLYWYRQTLGQGPEFLTYFQNEAQLEKSRLLSDRFSAERPKGSFSTLEIQRTEQGDSAMYLCASSDDRANNEQFFGPGTRLTVL.

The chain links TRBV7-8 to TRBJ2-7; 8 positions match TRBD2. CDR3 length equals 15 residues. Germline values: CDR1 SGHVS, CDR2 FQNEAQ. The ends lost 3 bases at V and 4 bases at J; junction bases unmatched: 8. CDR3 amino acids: CASSFPEAGEYEQYV. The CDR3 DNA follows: TGTGCCAGCAGCTTTCCCGAAGCGGGAGAATACGAGCAGTACGTC.

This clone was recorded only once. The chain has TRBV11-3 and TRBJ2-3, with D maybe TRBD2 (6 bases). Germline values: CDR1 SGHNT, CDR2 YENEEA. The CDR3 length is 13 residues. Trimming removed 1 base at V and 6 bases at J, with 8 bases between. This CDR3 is CASSLGRADTQYF. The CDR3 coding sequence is TGTGCCAGCAGCTTAGGGAGGGCGGATACGCAGTATTTT.

This CDR3 reads CASSLGHDQETQYF. CDR3 bases: TGCGCCAGCAGCTTGGGACACGACCAAGAGACCCAGTACTTC. The chain recombines TRBV5-1 with TRBJ2-5; D gene ambiguous. The CDR3 has 14 amino acids. CDR1 is SGHRS, CDR2 YFSETQ, per germline. Trimming cost V 0 bases and J 0 bases, with 6 bases left between them.

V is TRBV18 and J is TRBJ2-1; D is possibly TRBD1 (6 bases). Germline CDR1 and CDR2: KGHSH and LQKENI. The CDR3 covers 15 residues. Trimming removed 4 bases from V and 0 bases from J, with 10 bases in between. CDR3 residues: CASSRGPSSYNEQFF. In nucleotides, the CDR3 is TGTGCCAGCTCACGGGGGCCAAGCTCCTACAATGAGCAGTTCTTC.

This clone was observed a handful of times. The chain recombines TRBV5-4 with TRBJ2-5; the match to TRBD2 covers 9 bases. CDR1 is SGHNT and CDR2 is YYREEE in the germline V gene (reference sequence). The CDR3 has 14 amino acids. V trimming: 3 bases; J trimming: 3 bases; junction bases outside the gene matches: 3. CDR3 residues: CASSSPSGEETQYF. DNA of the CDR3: TGTGCCAGCAGCTCACCTAGCGGGGAAGAGACCCAGTACTTC.

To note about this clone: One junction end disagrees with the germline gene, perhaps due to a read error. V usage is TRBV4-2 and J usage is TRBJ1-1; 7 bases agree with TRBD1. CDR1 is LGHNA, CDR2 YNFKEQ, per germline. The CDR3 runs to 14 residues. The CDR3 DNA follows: TGTGCCAGCAGCCCTGCAGGGGGGAACGCTGAAGCTTTCTTT. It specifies CASSPAGGNAEAFF.

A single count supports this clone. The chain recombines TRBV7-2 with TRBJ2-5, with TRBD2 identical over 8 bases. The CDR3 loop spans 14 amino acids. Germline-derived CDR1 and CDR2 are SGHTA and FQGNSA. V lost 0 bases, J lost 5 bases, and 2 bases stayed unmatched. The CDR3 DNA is TGTGCCAGCAGCTTAGCGCGCGGGGGGGAGACCCAGTACTTC. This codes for CASSLARGGETQYF.

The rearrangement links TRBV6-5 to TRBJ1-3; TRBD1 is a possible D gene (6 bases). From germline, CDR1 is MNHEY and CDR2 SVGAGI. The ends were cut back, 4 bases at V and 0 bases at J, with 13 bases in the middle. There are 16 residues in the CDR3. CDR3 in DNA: TGTGCCAGCAGTTTCGGACAGCCCAGCTCTGGAAACACCATATATTTT. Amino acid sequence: CASSFGQPSSGNTIYF.

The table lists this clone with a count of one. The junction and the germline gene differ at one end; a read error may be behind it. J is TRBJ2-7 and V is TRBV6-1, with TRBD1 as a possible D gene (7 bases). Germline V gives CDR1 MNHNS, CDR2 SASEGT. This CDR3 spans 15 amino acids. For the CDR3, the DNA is TGTGCCAGCAGCGAAGGGGGGACAGTAATCTACGAGCAGTACTTC. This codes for CASSEGGTVIYEQYF.

The chain's CDR3 is CASSAPGQLSPLHF. The CDR3, as DNA: TGTGCCAGCAGCGCCCCGGGACAGCTTTCACCCCTCCACTTT. This chain uses TRBV2 with TRBJ1-6; 7 nucleotides agree with TRBD1. The CDR3 runs 14 residues. J was trimmed by 9 bases and V by 6 bases; bases with no gene match: 8. Looked up from germline, CDR1 is SNHLY and CDR2 is FYNNEI.

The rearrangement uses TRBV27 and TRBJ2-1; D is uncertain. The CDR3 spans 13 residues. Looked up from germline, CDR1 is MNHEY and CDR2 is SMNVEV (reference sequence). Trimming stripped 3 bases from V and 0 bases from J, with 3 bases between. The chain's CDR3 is CASSFSSYNEQFF. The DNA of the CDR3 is TGTGCCAGCAGTTTTAGCTCCTACAATGAGCAGTTCTTC.

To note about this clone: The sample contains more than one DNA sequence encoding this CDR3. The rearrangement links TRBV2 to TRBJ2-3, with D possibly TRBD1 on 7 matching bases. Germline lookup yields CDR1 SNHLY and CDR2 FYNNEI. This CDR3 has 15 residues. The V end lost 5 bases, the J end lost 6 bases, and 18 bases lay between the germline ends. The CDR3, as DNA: TGTGCCAGCAGTCCCCGGCAGGGGGGAACGGATACGCAGTATTTT. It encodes CASSPRQGGTDTQYF.

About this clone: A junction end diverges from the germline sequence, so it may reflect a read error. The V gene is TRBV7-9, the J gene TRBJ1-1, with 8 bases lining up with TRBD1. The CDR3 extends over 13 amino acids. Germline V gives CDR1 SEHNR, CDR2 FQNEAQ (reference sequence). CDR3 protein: CAGSLAGQGAAFF. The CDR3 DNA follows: TGTGCCGGCAGCTTAGCCGGGCAGGGGGCAGCTTTCTTT.

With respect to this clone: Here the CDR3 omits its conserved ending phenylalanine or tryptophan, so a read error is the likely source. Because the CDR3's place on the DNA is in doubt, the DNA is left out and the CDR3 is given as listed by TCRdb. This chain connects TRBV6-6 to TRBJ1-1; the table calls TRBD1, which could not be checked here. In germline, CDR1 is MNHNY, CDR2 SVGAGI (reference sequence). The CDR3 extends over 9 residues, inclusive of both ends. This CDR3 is CASRDDRVG.

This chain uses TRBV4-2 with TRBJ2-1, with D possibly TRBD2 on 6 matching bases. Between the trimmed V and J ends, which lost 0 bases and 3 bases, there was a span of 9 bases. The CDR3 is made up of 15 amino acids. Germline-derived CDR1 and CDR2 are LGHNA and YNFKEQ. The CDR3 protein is CASSQDPGVYNEQFF. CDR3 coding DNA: TGTGCCAGCAGCCAAGATCCGGGAGTCTACAATGAGCAGTTCTTC.

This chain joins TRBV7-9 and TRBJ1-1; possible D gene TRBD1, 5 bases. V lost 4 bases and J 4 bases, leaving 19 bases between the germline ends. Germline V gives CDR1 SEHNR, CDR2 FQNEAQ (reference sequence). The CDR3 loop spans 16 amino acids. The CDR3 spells CASSSPMGGVSTEAFF. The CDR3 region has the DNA TGTGCCAGCAGCTCCCCCATGGGGGGGGTTAGCACTGAAGCTTTCTTT.

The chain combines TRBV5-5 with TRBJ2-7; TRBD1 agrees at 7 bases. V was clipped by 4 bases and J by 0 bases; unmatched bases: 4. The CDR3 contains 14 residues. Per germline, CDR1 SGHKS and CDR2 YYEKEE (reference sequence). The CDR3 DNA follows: TGTGCCAGCAGCACGGGACAGCGCTCCTACGAGCAGTACGTC. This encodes CASSTGQRSYEQYV.

CDR3 in DNA: TGCGCCAGCAGCTTGGCAGGAACAGGGAGAACCTATGGCTACACCTTC. Translated: CASSLAGTGRTYGYTF. This chain links TRBV5-1 with TRBJ1-2, with D possibly matching TRBD1 (6 bases). Germline V lookup: CDR1 SGHRS, CDR2 YFSETQ. The CDR3 length is 16 residues. V shed 0 bases and J shed 4 bases, with 16 bases lying between them. Using reference TRBV5-1 and TRBJ1-2 for the parts outside the CDR3, the full variable domain is KAGVTQTPRYLIKTRGQQVTLSCSPISGHRSVSWYQQTPGQGLQFLFEYFSETQRNKGNFPGRFSGRQFSNSRSEMNVSTLELGDSALYLCASSLAGTGRTYGYTFGSGTRLTVV.

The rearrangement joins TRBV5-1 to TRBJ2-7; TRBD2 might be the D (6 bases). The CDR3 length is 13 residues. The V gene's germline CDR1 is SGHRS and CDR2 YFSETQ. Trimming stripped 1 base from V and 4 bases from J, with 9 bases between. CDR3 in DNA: TGCGCCAGCAGCTTGCTGGCGGGGTACGAGCAGTACGTC. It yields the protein CASSLLAGYEQYV.